The present entry profiles one T cell receptor beta chain with its context. Its antigen is unidentified. The sample originates from a study of a mutant IDH1 vaccine in newly diagnosed glioma. For the study at large: Patients underwent eight vaccinations, which took place in weeks 1, 3, 5, 7, 11, 15, 19 and 23.

Assay used: immunoSEQ multiplex PCR; TCRdb lists only in-frame clones, some missing. The sample holds about 82,000 clones, approximately 85% seen once. Described time point: week 23, last vaccination. It was 300 ug of mutant IDH1 20-mer peptide that made up each vaccine dose, given with topical imiquimod. The germline V and J ends were trimmed by 0 bases and 3 bases, with 8 bases remaining between them. Germline V lookup: CDR1 LNHNV, CDR2 YYDKDF (reference sequence). The CDR3 is 14 amino acids. This material consisted of PBMCs, taken from a glioma patient whose treatment included an IDH1 peptide vaccine. The chain carries TRBV15 and TRBJ1-2; D remains unclear. The clonotype comes from a man aged 25 to 45 with glioma. Some clones in this sample may be carry-over from other donors' samples. The CDR3 bases are TGTGCCACCAGCAGAGATGTGGCTTACTATGGCTACACCTTC. Translated: CATSRDVAYYGYTF.